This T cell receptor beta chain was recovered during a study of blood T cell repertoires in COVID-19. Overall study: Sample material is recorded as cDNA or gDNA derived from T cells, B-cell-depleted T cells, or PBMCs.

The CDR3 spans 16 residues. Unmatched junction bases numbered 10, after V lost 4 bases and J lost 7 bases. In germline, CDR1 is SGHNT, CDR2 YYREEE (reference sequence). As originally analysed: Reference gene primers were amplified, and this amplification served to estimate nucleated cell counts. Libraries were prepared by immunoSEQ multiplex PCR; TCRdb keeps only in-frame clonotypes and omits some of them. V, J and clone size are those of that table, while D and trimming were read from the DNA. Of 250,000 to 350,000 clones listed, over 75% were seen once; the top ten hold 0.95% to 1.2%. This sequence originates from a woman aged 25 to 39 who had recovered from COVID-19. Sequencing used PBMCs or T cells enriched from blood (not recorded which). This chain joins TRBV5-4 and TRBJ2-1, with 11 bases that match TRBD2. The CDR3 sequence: CASSPDTSGSTNEQFF. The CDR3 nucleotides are TGTGCCAGCAGCCCTGATACTAGCGGGAGTACAAATGAGCAGTTCTTC.